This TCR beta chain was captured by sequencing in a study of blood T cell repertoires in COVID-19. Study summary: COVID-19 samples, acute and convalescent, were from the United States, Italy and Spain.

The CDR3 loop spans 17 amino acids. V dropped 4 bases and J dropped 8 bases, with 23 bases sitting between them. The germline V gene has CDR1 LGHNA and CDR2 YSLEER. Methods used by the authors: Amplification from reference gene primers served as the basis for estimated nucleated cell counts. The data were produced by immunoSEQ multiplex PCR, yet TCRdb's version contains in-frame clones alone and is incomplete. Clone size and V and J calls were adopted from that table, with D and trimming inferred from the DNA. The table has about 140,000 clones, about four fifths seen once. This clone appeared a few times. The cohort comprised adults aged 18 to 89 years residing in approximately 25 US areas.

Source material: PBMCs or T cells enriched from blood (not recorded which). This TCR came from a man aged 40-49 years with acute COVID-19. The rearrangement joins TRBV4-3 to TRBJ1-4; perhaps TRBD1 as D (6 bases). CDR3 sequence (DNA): TGCGCCAGCAGCCGCACCGTTTACAGGGAGGGATCGGAAAAACTGTTTTTT. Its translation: CASSRTVYREGSEKLFF.